This TCR beta chain was obtained from a study of identical twins. Study-level findings and limits: Sequences that were out-of-frame, alpha and twin-shared displayed an excess of low generation probability.

Trimming cost V 6 bases and J 1 base, with 12 bases left between them. Germline CDR1 and CDR2: DFQATT and SNEGSKA (reference sequence). The CDR3 loop spans 13 amino acids. This clonotype showed up many times. Its target is not known. Every one of the donors was a healthy Caucasian. Template switching introduced a universal primer site, and the cDNA bore unique molecular identifiers. MiXCR, applied by TCRdb to the 5' RACE reads, yields one record per CDR3 protein. The table lists 400,000 to 500,000 distinct CDR3 sequences, around 20% of them singletons. The source material was naive T cells sorted from blood. The rearrangement joins TRBV20-1 to TRBJ1-1; weak D call: TRBD1 (6 bases). The TCR sequence derives from a man between 50 and 59 years old in good health. The CDR3 protein is CSAEDSRNTEAFF. CDR3 sequence (DNA): TGCAGTGCCGAGGACAGCCGGAACACTGAAGCTTTCTTT.